The clone carrying this TCR beta chain was observed a few times. The antigen remains undetermined. The data stem from a study of vaccination effects on CD4 cells after COVID-19. General study results and limits: The study enrolled few convalescent patients and sampled no early post-infection timepoints.

Method: immunoSEQ multiplex PCR; TCRdb's copy keeps in-frame clones and lacks some. The profile covers fewer than 70,000 clones, with about 80% appearing a single time and about 12% taken by the ten largest. Before any sequencing was done, the ViraFEST assay used viral peptide pools to expand antigen-specific CD4+ T cells. After less than 11 days in culture, the CD4+ T cells were isolated. Nucleocapsid antibody tests were negative, and the vaccine recipients had no prior SARS-CoV-2 infection. IL-2 at about 9.7 IU/ml and peptides at about 10 ug/ml were added to cultured PBMC, about 1.8 million per well. The germline V gene has CDR1 SGHAT and CDR2 FQNNGV. This CDR3 comprises 14 residues. Trimming left V 5 bases short and J 9 bases short, with 17 bases between.

This receptor was identified in a human donor who received a COVID-19 vaccine. This material consisted of CD4+ T cells from PBMCs cultured with SARS-CoV-2 spike peptides, taken before COVID-19 vaccination. The chain links TRBV11-2 to TRBJ2-1, with D tentatively TRBD1 or TRBD2 (6 bases each). The DNA of the CDR3 is TGTGCCAGCAGCGCGCACGGGGGCTTGGGTGAGCAGTTCTTC. This codes for CASSAHGGLGEQFF.